This entry lists 17 T cell receptor beta chains sequenced from one sample in a study of T-cell memory formation after mild COVID-19. TCRdb recomputed calls from the 5' RACE reads with MiXCR, one row per CDR3 protein. The sample comprises some 180,000 distinct CDR3 sequences, over 10% of which are singletons, and approximately 3.4% rests with the top ten. The sequenced material came from PBMCs or a T cell subset sorted from them (not recorded which). All receptors come from a man younger than 35 who had mild COVID-19 (a few samples of this study predate the infection). Cell type and time point are not known.

This clonotype turned up a few times. This rearrangement joins TRBV27 to TRBJ1-2; no clear D gene. Germline CDR1 reads MNHEY; CDR2 reads SMNVEV (reference sequence). The CDR3 consists of 11 residues. V gave up 7 bases and J gave up 8 bases, with 11 bases separating them. CDR3 bases: TGTGCCAGCATCGGTCCGAGGGGCTACACCTTC. Translation gives CASIGPRGYTF.

J is TRBJ2-3 and V is TRBV5-1, with D unclear. In germline, CDR1 is SGHRS, CDR2 YFSETQ. The V and J ends lost 0 bases and 1 base respectively, with 6 bases between them. This CDR3 spans 14 amino acids. For the CDR3, the DNA is TGCGCCAGCAGCTTGGAAGTCCGCACAGATACGCAGTATTTT. Translated, it gives CASSLEVRTDTQYF.

This clonotype was seen more than once but under ten times. The genes are TRBV6-2 or TRBV6-3 and TRBJ2-4, with D unclear. V was clipped by 0 bases and J by 8 bases, with 14 bases between them. The CDR3 extends over 15 amino acids. Looked up from germline, CDR1 is MNHEY and CDR2 is SVGEGT. The CDR3 loop is CASSYSDSTLYIQYF. CDR3 DNA sequence: TGTGCCAGCAGTTACTCTGACTCGACATTGTACATTCAGTACTTC.

J is TRBJ1-3 and V is TRBV6-5, with 8 bases lining up with TRBD1. This CDR3 is 15 amino acids long. Trimming took 6 bases from V and 3 from J; bases not matched to a gene: 7. Germline V gene sequence: CDR1 MNHEY, CDR2 SVGAGI. CDR3 sequence: CASSPPGGSGNTIYF. As DNA, the CDR3 is TGTGCCAGCAGCCCCCCAGGGGGCAGTGGAAACACCATATATTTT.

This clonotype was seen only a few times. V gene TRBV4-3 combines with J gene TRBJ1-1; possible D gene TRBD1, 5 bases. Trimming pared 7 bases from V and 4 bases from J, leaving 19 bases between. The CDR3 spans 15 residues. Germline CDR1 and CDR2: LGHNA and YSLEER. The CDR3: CASTFVIGGSTEAFF. CDR3 coding DNA: TGCGCCAGCACCTTCGTGATCGGGGGAAGCACTGAAGCTTTCTTT.

The CDR3 is CASSPEGAGGYTF. The CDR3 nucleotides read TGTGCCAGCAGCCCTGAAGGGGCCGGGGGCTACACCTTC. This sequence joins TRBV7-9 and TRBJ1-2, with a tentative D call TRBD1 (5 bases). CDR1 and CDR2 (germline): SEHNR, FQNEAQ (reference sequence). The CDR3 covers 13 residues. Trimming shortened V by 5 bases and J by 8 bases, and 15 bases separated the two germline ends. The full variable domain, completed using reference TRBV7-9 and TRBJ1-2, is DTGVSQNPRHKITKRGQNVTFRCDPISEHNRLYWYRQTLGQGPEFLTYFQNEAQLEKSRLLSDRFSAERPKGSFSTLEIQRTEQGDSAMYLCASSPEGAGGYTFGSGTRLTVV.

The chain carries TRBV20-1 and TRBJ2-4, with a tentative D call TRBD2 (5 bases). The V gene lost 3 bases and the J gene lost 3 bases, with 6 bases spanning the gap. Germline CDR1 reads DFQATT; CDR2 reads SNEGSKA (reference sequence). The CDR3 has 12 amino acids. The CDR3 sequence: CSASGDKNIQYF. CDR3 DNA sequence: TGCAGTGCTAGCGGGGACAAAAACATTCAGTACTTC.

The genes are TRBV12-3 or TRBV12-4 and TRBJ2-7, with 11 bases aligning to TRBD1. This CDR3 has 15 residues. V gave up 5 bases and J gave up 4 bases; unmatched junction bases: 7. CDR3 residues: CASSVGQGEGYEQYF. The CDR3 DNA reads as TGTGCCAGCAGTGTGGGACAGGGGGAAGGTTACGAGCAGTACTTC.

The chain joins TRBV24-1 to TRBJ1-1; D remains ambiguous. Trimming cost V 3 bases and J 5 bases, with 12 bases left between them. This CDR3 is 14 amino acids long. CDR1 KGHDR and CDR2 SFDVKD come from the germline V gene. CDR3 nucleotides: TGTGCCACCAGTGATCTGGGAAAGAAGACTGAAGCTTTCTTT. This codes for CATSDLGKKTEAFF.

This clonotype was seen more than once but under ten times. The rearrangement uses TRBV9 and TRBJ1-4; no clear D. From germline, CDR1 is SGDLS and CDR2 YYNGEE. The CDR3 loop spans 15 amino acids. Trimming removed 2 bases from V and 0 bases from J, with 8 bases in between. CDR3: CASSVSFSTNEKLFF. CDR3 coding DNA: TGTGCCAGCAGCGTTTCCTTTTCAACTAATGAAAAACTGTTTTTT.

As DNA, the CDR3 is TGCGCCAGCAGCCAGGGACCGGTAGAAGAGACCCAGTACTTC. Amino acids: CASSQGPVEETQYF. The V gene is TRBV4-1, the J gene TRBJ2-5, with D possibly being TRBD1 or TRBD2 (5 bases each). The length of the CDR3 is 14 residues. CDR1 MGHRA and CDR2 YSYEKL come from the germline V gene. Between the trimmed V and J ends, which lost 3 bases and 3 bases, there was a span of 11 bases.

The chain combines TRBV5-1 with TRBJ2-5, with 9 bases lining up with TRBD1. Germline CDR1 SGHRS, CDR2 YFSETQ. V lost 2 bases, J lost 4 bases, and 9 bases stayed unmatched. The CDR3 has 16 amino acids. The CDR3 nucleotides are TGCGCCAGCAGCTTTACCGGGGACAGGGTCGTAGAGACCCAGTACTTC. It is translated as CASSFTGDRVVETQYF.

This clonotype has a count of ten or more. This sequence joins TRBV5-1 and TRBJ1-6, with D perhaps matching TRBD1 (6 bases). The CDR3 is made up of 15 amino acids. Trimming stripped 4 bases from V and 7 bases from J, with 15 bases between. The germline V gene encodes CDR1 SGHRS and CDR2 YFSETQ. CDR3 nucleotide sequence: TGCGCCAGCAGCAGAGGGACACCGTTCAATTCACCCCTCCACTTT. Translated, it gives CASSRGTPFNSPLHF.

The rearrangement uses TRBV15 and TRBJ1-1; D ambiguous. CDR3 size: 15 residues. Trimming cost V 4 bases and J 6 bases, with 18 bases left between them. From germline, CDR1 is LNHNV and CDR2 YYDKDF (reference sequence). Written as DNA, the CDR3 is TGTGCCACCAGCAAAGATAGACACGTTAGACCTGAAGCTTTCTTT. It translates to CATSKDRHVRPEAFF.

The chain couples TRBV21-1 to TRBJ2-7; the table's D gene call, TRBD1, was not cross checked with the DNA. TRBV21-1 is flagged as a pseudogene. This CDR3 has 10 amino acids. The CDR3 DNA reads TGTGCCAGCAGCGCCCAGACAGGGACTGTC. It translates to CASSAQTGTV.

Ten or more counts support this clonotype. The chain joins TRBV10-3 to TRBJ1-1, with a tentative D call TRBD1 (5 bases). Trimming left V 2 bases short and J 5 bases short, with 12 bases between. Germline V gene sequence: CDR1 ENHRY, CDR2 SYGVKD. This CDR3 has 14 amino acids. The CDR3, as DNA: TGTGCCATCAGTGAGGGGGCCGGGCAGACTGAAGCTTTCTTT. It codes for CAISEGAGQTEAFF.

The chain is built from TRBV12-3 or TRBV12-4 and TRBJ1-1; D is possibly TRBD1 (5 bases). Trimming stripped 5 bases from V and 3 bases from J, with 16 bases between. The CDR3 has 15 residues. CDR3 bases: TGTGCCAGCAGTCAAGGCAGGGTAGGGTACACTGAAGCTTTCTTT. Translation: CASSQGRVGYTEAFF.